This T cell receptor (beta chain) originates from a study of blood T cell repertoires in COVID-19. Study-wide background: Both acute and convalescent COVID-19 samples were obtained from the United States, Italy and Spain. In each case, the material was cDNA or gDNA derived from T cells, B-cell-depleted T cells, or PBMCs.

CDR1 is MNHEY, CDR2 SVGAGI, per germline. This CDR3 is 15 amino acids long. Trimming removed 0 bases from V and 2 bases from J, with 11 bases in between. Under the authors' procedure: Estimation of nucleated cell counts relied on the amplification of reference gene primers. The method was immunoSEQ multiplex PCR; TCRdb's version includes in-frame clones alone and lacks a portion of them. The V and J calls and clone size were taken over from that table, and D and trimming were inferred from the DNA. The profile shows fewer than 250,000 clones, about 82% of them singletons. The sequence was collected from a woman older than 75 with acute or convalescent COVID-19. Input material: peripheral blood. V gene TRBV6-5 combines with J gene TRBJ2-7; possibly TRBD2 for D (6 bases). The CDR3 region has the DNA TGTGCCAGCAGTTACTCGACACCGGGAGCCTACGAGCAGTACTTC. Protein product: CASSYSTPGAYEQYF.